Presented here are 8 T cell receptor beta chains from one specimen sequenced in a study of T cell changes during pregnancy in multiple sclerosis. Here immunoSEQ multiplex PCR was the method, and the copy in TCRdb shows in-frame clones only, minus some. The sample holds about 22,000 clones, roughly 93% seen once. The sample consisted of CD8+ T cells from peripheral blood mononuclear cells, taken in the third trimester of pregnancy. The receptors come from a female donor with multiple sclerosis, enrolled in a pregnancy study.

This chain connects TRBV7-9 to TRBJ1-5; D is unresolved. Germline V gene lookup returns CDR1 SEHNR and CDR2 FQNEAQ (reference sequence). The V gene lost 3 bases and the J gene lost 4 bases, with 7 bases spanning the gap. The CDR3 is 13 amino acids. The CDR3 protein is CASSFERNQPQHF. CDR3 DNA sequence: TGTGCCAGCAGCTTCGAACGGAATCAGCCCCAGCATTTT.

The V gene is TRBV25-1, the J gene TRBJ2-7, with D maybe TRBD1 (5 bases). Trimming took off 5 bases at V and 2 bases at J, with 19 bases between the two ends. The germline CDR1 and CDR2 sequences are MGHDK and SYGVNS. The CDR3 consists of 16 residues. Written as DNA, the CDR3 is TGTGCCAGCAGTCCCCTTACAGGTTTTAGGGCCTACGAGCAGTACTTC. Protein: CASSPLTGFRAYEQYF.

The CDR3 reads CASSVPRGNEQFF. CDR3 in DNA: TGTGCCAGCAGCGTACCGCGCGGTAATGAGCAGTTCTTC. The chain recombines TRBV9 with TRBJ2-1; D unresolved. The CDR3 length is 13 residues. CDR1 is SGDLS, CDR2 YYNGEE, per germline. V lost 1 base and J lost 7, with 9 bases in between.

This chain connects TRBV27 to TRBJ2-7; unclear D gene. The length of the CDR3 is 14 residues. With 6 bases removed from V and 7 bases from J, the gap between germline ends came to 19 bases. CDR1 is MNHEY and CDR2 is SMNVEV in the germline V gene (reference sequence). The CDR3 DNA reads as TGTGCCAGCAGCTCACCGGGTCCCCTTCGGGAGCAGTACTTC. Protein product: CASSSPGPLREQYF.

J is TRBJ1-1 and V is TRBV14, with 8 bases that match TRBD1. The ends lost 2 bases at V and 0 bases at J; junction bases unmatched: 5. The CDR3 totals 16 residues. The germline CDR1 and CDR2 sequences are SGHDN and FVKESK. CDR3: CASSQQGAGMNTEAFF. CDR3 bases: TGTGCCAGCAGCCAACAGGGGGCCGGTATGAACACTGAAGCTTTCTTT. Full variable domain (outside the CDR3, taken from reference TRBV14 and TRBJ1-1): EAGVTQFPSHSVIEKGQTVTLRCDPISGHDNLYWYRRVMGKEIKFLLHFVKESKQDESGMPNNRFLAERTGGTYSTLKVQPAELEDSGVYFCASSQQGAGMNTEAFFGQGTRLTVV.

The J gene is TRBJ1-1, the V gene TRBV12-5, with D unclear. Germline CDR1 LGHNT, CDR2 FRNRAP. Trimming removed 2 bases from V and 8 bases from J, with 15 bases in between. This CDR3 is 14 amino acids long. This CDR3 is CASGLPSSAVEAFF. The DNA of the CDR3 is TGTGCTAGTGGTTTGCCCAGTAGCGCAGTGGAAGCTTTCTTT.

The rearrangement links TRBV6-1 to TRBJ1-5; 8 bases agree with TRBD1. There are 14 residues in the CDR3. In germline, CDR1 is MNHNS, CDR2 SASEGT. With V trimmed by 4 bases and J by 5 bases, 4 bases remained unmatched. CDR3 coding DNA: TGTGCCAGCAGTGGGACAGGGCCAGATCAGCCCCAGCATTTT. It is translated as CASSGTGPDQPQHF.

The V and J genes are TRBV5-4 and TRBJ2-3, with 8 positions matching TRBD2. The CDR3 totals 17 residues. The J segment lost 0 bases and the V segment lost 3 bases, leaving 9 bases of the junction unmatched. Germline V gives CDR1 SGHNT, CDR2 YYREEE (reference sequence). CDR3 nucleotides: TGTGCCAGCAGCTCGGCGGGGGGCTCATTTAGCACAGATACGCAGTATTTT. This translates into CASSSAGGSFSTDTQYF. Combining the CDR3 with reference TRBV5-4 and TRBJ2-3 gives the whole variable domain ETGVTQSPTHLIKTRGQQVTLRCSSQSGHNTVSWYQQALGQGPQFIFQYYREEENGRGNFPPRFSGLQFPNYSSELNVNALELDDSALYLCASSSAGGSFSTDTQYFGPGTRLTVL.